This entry concerns a single TCR beta chain. As yet, its antigen is unknown. Previously described methods with listed TCR primers produced the bulk TCR libraries. TCRdb independently ran MiXCR on the PCR reads; one entry per CDR3 protein. The repertoire holds some 320,000 distinct CDR3 sequences, with roughly a quarter as singletons. The data stem from a study of molecular identifiers for immune sequencing clone quantification. Study results and limitations: Should identical TCR molecules share a barcode, the sizes of highly expanded clones could be underestimated.

CDR3 length: 18 amino acids. Germline V CDR1 and CDR2: MNHNS, SASEGT. V lost 0 bases, J lost 0 bases, and 17 bases lay in between. The sequencing input was naive CD8+ T cells from blood, with Jurkat cell RNA spiked in. Subset defined: FACS-sorted CD8+CD4-CCR7+CD45RA+ naive T cells. The V and J genes are TRBV6-1 and TRBJ2-5, with unresolved D. The TCR was taken from a human donor in good health. Some libraries in this study had Jurkat cell RNA spiked in. The CDR3 DNA reads TGTGCCAGCAGTGAAGCGCTTCTCCCCCAGGAGAACCAAGAGACCCAGTACTTC. It codes for CASSEALLPQENQETQYF.